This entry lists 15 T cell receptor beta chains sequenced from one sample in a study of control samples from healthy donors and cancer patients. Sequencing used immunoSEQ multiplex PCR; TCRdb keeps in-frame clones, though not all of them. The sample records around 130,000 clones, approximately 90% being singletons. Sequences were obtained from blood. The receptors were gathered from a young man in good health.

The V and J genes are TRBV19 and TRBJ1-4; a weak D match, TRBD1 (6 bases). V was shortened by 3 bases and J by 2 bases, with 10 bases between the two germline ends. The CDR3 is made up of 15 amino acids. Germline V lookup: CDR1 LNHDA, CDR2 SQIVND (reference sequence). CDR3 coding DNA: TGTGCCAGTAGTATTTTTGGGGGCACTAATGAAAAACTGTTTTTT. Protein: CASSIFGGTNEKLFF.

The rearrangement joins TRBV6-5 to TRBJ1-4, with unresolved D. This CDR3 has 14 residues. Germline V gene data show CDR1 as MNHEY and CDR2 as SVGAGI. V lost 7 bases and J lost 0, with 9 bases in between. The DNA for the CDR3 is TGTGCCAGCATTGGTGACGCAACTAATGAAAAACTGTTTTTT. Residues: CASIGDATNEKLFF.

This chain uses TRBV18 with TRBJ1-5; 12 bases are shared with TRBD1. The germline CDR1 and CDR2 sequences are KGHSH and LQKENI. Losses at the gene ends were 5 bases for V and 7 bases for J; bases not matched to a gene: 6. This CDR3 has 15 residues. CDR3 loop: CASSAGTGGPQPQHF. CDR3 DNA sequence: TGTGCCAGCTCAGCAGGGACAGGGGGCCCGCAGCCCCAGCATTTT.

The CDR3 reads CASSLLTGGTEAFF. CDR3 DNA: TGTGCCAGTAGTCTATTGACAGGGGGCACTGAAGCTTTCTTT. V usage is TRBV19 and J usage is TRBJ1-1; 9 nucleotides align to TRBD1. CDR3 size: 14 residues. Germline V gene sequence: CDR1 LNHDA, CDR2 SQIVND (reference sequence). V trimming: 5 bases; J trimming: 4 bases; junction bases outside the gene matches: 5.

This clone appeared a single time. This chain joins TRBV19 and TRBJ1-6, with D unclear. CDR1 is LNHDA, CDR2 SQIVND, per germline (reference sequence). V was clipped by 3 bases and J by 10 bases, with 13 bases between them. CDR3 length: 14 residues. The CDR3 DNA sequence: TGTGCCAGTAGTATCGGGATTGTAGGATCACCCCTCCACTTT. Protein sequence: CASSIGIVGSPLHF.

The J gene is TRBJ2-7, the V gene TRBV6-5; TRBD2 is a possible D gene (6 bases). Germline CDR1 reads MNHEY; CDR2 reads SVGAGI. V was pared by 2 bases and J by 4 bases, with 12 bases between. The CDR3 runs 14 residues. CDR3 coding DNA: TGTGCCAGCAGTTACGCCATGGGGGGTTACGAGCAGTACTTC. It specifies CASSYAMGGYEQYF.

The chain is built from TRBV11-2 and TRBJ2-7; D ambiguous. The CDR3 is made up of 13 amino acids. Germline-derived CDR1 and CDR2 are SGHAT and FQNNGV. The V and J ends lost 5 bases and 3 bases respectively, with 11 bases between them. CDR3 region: CASSRGRSYEQYF. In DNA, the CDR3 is TGTGCCAGCAGCCGCGGACGGAGCTACGAGCAGTACTTC.

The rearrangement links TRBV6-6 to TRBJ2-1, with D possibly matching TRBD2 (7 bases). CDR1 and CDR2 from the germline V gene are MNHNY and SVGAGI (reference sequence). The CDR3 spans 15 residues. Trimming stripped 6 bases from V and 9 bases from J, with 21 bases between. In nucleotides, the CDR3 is TGTGCCAGCAGACAACGGGCAGGGGAGGGCGGTGAGCAGTTCTTC. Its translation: CASRQRAGEGGEQFF.

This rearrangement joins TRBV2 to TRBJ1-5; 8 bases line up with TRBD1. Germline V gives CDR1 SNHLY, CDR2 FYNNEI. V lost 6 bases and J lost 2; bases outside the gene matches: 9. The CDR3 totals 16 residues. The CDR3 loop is CASRRTGTLGNQPQHF. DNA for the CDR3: TGTGCCAGCAGGAGGACAGGGACGTTAGGCAATCAGCCCCAGCATTTT.

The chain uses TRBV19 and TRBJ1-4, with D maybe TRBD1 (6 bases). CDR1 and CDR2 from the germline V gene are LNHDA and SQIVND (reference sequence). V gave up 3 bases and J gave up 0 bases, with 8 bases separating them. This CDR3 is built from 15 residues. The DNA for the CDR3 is TGTGCCAGTAGTATCGACAGGACAACTAATGAAAAACTGTTTTTT. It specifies CASSIDRTTNEKLFF.

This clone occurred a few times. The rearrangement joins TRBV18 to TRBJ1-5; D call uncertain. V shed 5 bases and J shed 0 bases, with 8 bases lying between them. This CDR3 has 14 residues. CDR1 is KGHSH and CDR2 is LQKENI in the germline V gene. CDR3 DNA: TGTGCCAGCTCATCATCCACTAGCAATCAGCCCCAGCATTTT. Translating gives CASSSSTSNQPQHF.

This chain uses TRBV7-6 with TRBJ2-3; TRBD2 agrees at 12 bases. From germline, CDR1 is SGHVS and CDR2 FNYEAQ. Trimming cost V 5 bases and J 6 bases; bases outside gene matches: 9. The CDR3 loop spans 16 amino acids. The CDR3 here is CASSLRLAGANDTQYF. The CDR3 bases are TGTGCCAGCAGCCTAAGACTAGCGGGGGCCAACGATACGCAGTATTTT. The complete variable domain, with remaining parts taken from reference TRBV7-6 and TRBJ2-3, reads GAGVSQSPRYKVTKRGQDVALRCDPISGHVSLYWYRQALGQGPEFLTYFNYEAQQDKSGLPNDRFSAERPEGSISTLTIQRTEQRDSAMYRCASSLRLAGANDTQYFGPGTRLTVL.

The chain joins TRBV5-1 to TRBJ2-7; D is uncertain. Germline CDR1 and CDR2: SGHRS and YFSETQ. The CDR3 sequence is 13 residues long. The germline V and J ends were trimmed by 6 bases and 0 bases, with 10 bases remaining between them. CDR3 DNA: TGCGCCAGCATGAGAGAGGACTCCTACGAGCAGTACTTC. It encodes CASMREDSYEQYF.

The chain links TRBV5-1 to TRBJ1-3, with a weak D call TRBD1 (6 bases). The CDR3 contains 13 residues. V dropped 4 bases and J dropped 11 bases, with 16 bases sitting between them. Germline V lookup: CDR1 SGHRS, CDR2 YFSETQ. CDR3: CASSTGNWGAIYF. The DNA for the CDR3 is TGCGCCAGCAGCACAGGGAACTGGGGAGCCATATATTTT. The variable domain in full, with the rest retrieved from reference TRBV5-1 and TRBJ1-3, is KAGVTQTPRYLIKTRGQQVTLSCSPISGHRSVSWYQQTPGQGLQFLFEYFSETQRNKGNFPGRFSGRQFSNSRSEMNVSTLELGDSALYLCASSTGNWGAIYFGEGSWLTVV.

The DNA of the CDR3 is TGTGCCAGCAGTGAAGTAGGAGCGAACACCGGGGAGCTGTTTTTT. Its translation is CASSEVGANTGELFF. V and J are TRBV6-4 and TRBJ2-2; no clear D gene. The CDR3 consists of 15 residues. V lost 3 bases, J lost 0 bases, and 8 bases lay in between. CDR1 and CDR2 from the germline V gene are MRHNA and SNTAGT.